These T cell receptor beta chains were read from a single sample in a study of vaccination effects on CD4 cells after COVID-19. Data came from immunoSEQ multiplex PCR; TCRdb stores just in-frame clones and leaves some out. The sample has 13,000 to 15,000 clones, 65% to 75% seen once. Antigen specificity for these receptors is unknown. The sample consisted of CD4+ T cells from PBMCs cultured with HCoV-NL63 spike peptides, taken after COVID-19 vaccination. The receptors were sampled from a human donor who received a COVID-19 vaccine. Each CDR3 is given with its conserved first and last residue. A D gene is named only where the DNA matches it firmly. Clone size appears in some rows only: once, few, many, or a class for an expanded clone.

TRBV5-1	.	TRBJ2-2	15	TRBD2	TGCGCCAGCAGCTTGTTTACTAGCGGGAACGGGGAGCTGTTTTTT	CASSLFTSGNGELFF
TRBV18	.	TRBJ2-6	14	.	TGTGCCAGCTCACCAGGGATCACGGCCAACGTCCTGACTTTC	CASSPGITANVLTF
TRBV9	.	TRBJ2-2	15	.	TGTGCCAGCAGCGCCCTACAGGGTGGTGCCGGGGAGCTGTTTTTT	CASSALQGGAGELFF
TRBV18	.	TRBJ2-5	15	.	TGTGCCAGCTCACCATCGACAGCGCTTCAAGAGACCCAGTACTTC	CASSPSTALQETQYF
TRBV3-1/TRBV3-2	.	TRBJ2-2	14	TRBD1	TGTGCCAGCAGGACAGGGTGGAACACCGGGGAGCTGTTTTTT	CASRTGWNTGELFF
TRBV7-2	.	TRBJ1-2	13	.	TGTGCCAGCAGCCCCGACCAGGTTGGTGGCTACACCTTC	CASSPDQVGGYTF
TRBV27	.	TRBJ2-7	14	TRBD1	TGTGCCAGCAGTCCCGTGGGACAGGCCTACGAGCAGTACTTC	CASSPVGQAYEQYF
TRBV5-1	.	TRBJ1-1	16	TRBD1	TGCGCCAGCAGACGGACCCCGGGACAGGGGGAATGGAGGGCTTTCTTT	CASRRTPGQGEWRAFF
TRBV30	few	TRBJ2-1	13	TRBD2	TGTGCCGGAAGGACTAGCGGATACAATGAGCAGTTCTTC	CAGRTSGYNEQFF
TRBV11-2	few	TRBJ2-7	12	TRBD1	TGTGCCAGCAGCCCACAGGGGAATGGGCAGTACTTC	CASSPQGNGQYF
TRBV7-2	.	TRBJ2-5	15	TRBD2	TGTGCCAGCAGCTTCGCGCGGGGGGCCGGGGAGACCCAGTACTTC	CASSFARGAGETQYF
TRBV4-1	.	TRBJ1-4	17	.	TGCGCCAGCAGCCAAGGGGAACCGACAAGAGTTAATGAAAAACTGTTTTTT	CASSQGEPTRVNEKLFF
TRBV2	.	TRBJ1-1	14	.	TGTGCCAGCAGGGGTGAAGAGGGTGGCACTGAAGCTTTCTTT	CASRGEEGGTEAFF
TRBV7-2	.	TRBJ2-2	16	TRBD2	TGTGCCAGCAGCTTTAGCGGGGGGGCCGGTAACGGGGAGCTGTTTTTT	CASSFSGGAGNGELFF
TRBV6-5	.	TRBJ2-1	16	TRBD2	TGTGCCAGCAGTTACTCGACGGGAGGAACCTACAATGAGCAGTTCTTC	CASSYSTGGTYNEQFF